The next 13 T cell receptor beta chains were all read from a single sample in a study of blood T cells in healthy people across ages. A second PCR, run for roughly 7 to 11 cycles, used a sample-barcoded 5' primer plus a J-beta primer mix. TCRdb used MiXCR to reprocess the 5' RACE reads, holding one entry per CDR3 protein. The table includes about 1.6 million distinct CDR3 sequences, 34% detected once. The specimen was blood. Every receptor here comes from a woman in her twenties or thirties in good health.

This clonotype was found a few times. This sequence joins TRBV5-1 and TRBJ2-7; D is uncertain. V was trimmed by 0 bases and J by 0 bases, leaving 13 bases between them. The CDR3 extends over 16 amino acids. Germline lookup yields CDR1 SGHRS and CDR2 YFSETQ. The CDR3 is CASSLDVGISSYEQYF. CDR3 nucleotides: TGCGCCAGCAGCTTGGACGTTGGGATTAGCTCCTACGAGCAGTACTTC.

V gene TRBV4-1 combines with J gene TRBJ2-3; maybe TRBD1 (5 bases). The length of the CDR3 is 14 residues. Germline CDR1 and CDR2: MGHRA and YSYEKL. Between the trimmed V and J ends, which lost 8 bases and 0 bases, there was a span of 12 bases. The CDR3 here is CASGGHTSTDTQYF. The CDR3 coding sequence is TGCGCCAGCGGTGGACACACGAGCACAGATACGCAGTATTTT.

CDR3 sequence: CASEEPNYGYTF. The CDR3 DNA reads as TGTGCCAGCGAAGAGCCTAACTATGGCTACACCTTC. The chain has TRBV6-1 and TRBJ1-2, with D unclear. The length of the CDR3 is 12 residues. The germline gives CDR1 MNHNS, CDR2 SASEGT. The V end was cut by 8 bases, the J end by 0 bases, with 7 bases between.

V gene TRBV27 combines with J gene TRBJ2-7, with 14 bases identical to TRBD2. This CDR3 spans 16 amino acids. The germline V gene encodes CDR1 MNHEY and CDR2 SMNVEV (reference sequence). V shed 6 bases, J shed 0 bases, and the junction held 4 bases outside the gene matches. In DNA form, the CDR3 reads TGTGCCAGCAGCCACGGGACTAGCGGGAGCTCCTACGAGCAGTACTTC. This codes for CASSHGTSGSSYEQYF.

The rearrangement links TRBV16 to TRBJ1-5; D is undetermined. Trimming took 1 base from V and 6 from J, leaving 7 bases between them. The CDR3 length is 13 residues. Germline CDR1 is KGHSY and CDR2 is FQNENV. CDR3 sequence: CASSQFVGQPQHF. Here the CDR3 DNA reads TGTGCCAGCAGCCAATTCGTGGGTCAGCCCCAGCATTTT.

This clonotype is a singleton in its sample. The V and J genes are TRBV20-1 and TRBJ1-2; 7 bases line up with TRBD1. CDR1 DFQATT and CDR2 SNEGSKA come from the germline V gene (reference sequence). The V gene end was trimmed by 0 bases and the J gene end by 2 bases; junction bases not matched to a gene: 6. There are 15 residues in the CDR3. CDR3 protein: CSAREWGTANYGYTF. The CDR3, as DNA: TGCAGTGCTAGAGAGTGGGGGACAGCGAACTATGGCTACACCTTC.

This chain joins TRBV6-5 and TRBJ1-4, with D tentatively TRBD1 (6 bases). Germline loops: CDR1 MNHEY, CDR2 SVGAGI. This CDR3 is 15 amino acids long. V dropped 3 bases and J dropped 7 bases, with 15 bases sitting between them. Written as DNA, the CDR3 is TGTGCCAGCAGTTATACGCCCGAACAGGGTGAAAAACTGTTTTTT. Amino acid sequence: CASSYTPEQGEKLFF.

A word on this clonotype: One end of the junction fails to match germline, which may point to a read error. V is TRBV20-1 and J is TRBJ2-7, with 10 bases fitting TRBD2. The DNA matches TRBJ2-5 better at its end, which makes the J call doubtful. The CDR3 has 15 amino acids. Germline-derived CDR1 and CDR2 are DFQATT and SNEGSKA (reference sequence). CDR3 sequence: CNATIGTSVEETQYF. In nucleotides, the CDR3 is TGCAATGCTACTATCGGGACTAGCGTTGAAGAGACCCAGTACTTC.

The CDR3 DNA reads TGTGCCAGCAGCCTGGGACAGGGGGCTAGGGCAGAGACCCAGTACTTC. Translation gives CASSLGQGARAETQYF. The chain combines TRBV5-6 with TRBJ2-5; TRBD1 aligns across 12 bases. Germline values: CDR1 SGHDT, CDR2 YYEEEE. V trimming: 4 bases; J trimming: 4 bases; junction bases outside the gene matches: 8. The CDR3 runs 16 residues.

The CDR3 sequence is CASSYSKWSGPEAFF. The CDR3 region has the DNA TGTGCCAGCAGTTACTCGAAGTGGTCGGGACCAGAGGCTTTCTTT. This chain joins TRBV6-2 or TRBV6-3 and TRBJ1-1; D may be TRBD1 (5 bases). Germline CDR1 and CDR2: MNHEY and SVGEGT. The CDR3 is made up of 15 amino acids. V was shortened by 0 bases and J by 11 bases, with 19 bases between the two germline ends.

The rearrangement links TRBV20-1 to TRBJ2-3; D remains ambiguous. CDR1 is DFQATT, CDR2 SNEGSKA, per germline (reference sequence). This CDR3 is built from 10 residues. Trimming stripped 4 bases from V and 10 bases from J, with 9 bases between. This chain's CDR3 is CSAILAAQYF. The CDR3 DNA reads TGCAGTGCTATACTCGCTGCGCAGTATTTT.

Comment on this clonotype: A much larger clone lies a single base off, so this may be a read error. The chain is built from TRBV12-3 or TRBV12-4 and TRBJ2-3, with a weak D call TRBD2 (5 bases). Trimming removed 5 bases from V and 0 bases from J, with 12 bases in between. The CDR3 extends over 15 amino acids. CDR3 amino acids: CASSLRAKSTDTQYF. CDR3 in DNA: TGTGCCAGCAGTCTGAGGGCTAAAAGCACAGATACGCAGTATTTT.

The chain combines TRBV13 with TRBJ1-3, with D possibly being TRBD1 (5 bases). The CDR3 contains 17 residues. With 5 bases removed from V and 0 bases from J, the gap between germline ends came to 17 bases. Per germline, CDR1 PRHDT and CDR2 FYEKMQ (reference sequence). CDR3 nucleotides: TGTGCCAGCAGCCAAGGGGTCGGACCATTCTCTGGAAACACCATATATTTT. It is translated as CASSQGVGPFSGNTIYF.